The clone carrying this T cell receptor (beta chain) was observed once. Its antigen is unknown. Clones were sequenced by immunoSEQ multiplex PCR, and TCRdb holds only the in-frame ones, with some missing. This table holds roughly 16,000 clones, approximately 62% found once. This record belongs to a study of tumor-infiltrating lymphocytes in localized non-small cell lung cancer. Study-level points and caveats: Recurrence-free survival showed no association with tumor T-cell fraction.

This receptor was taken from a human donor with non-small cell lung cancer. Sequencing was performed on lung tumor tissue.

The CDR3 bases are TGTGCCGGAAGAGGGGCTGATGGCTACACCTTC. This encodes CAGRGADGYTF. The chain carries TRBV6-5 and TRBJ1-2; a possible D gene is TRBD1 (5 bases). With 11 bases removed from V and 6 bases from J, the gap between germline ends came to 13 bases. CDR1 MNHEY and CDR2 SVGAGI come from the germline V gene. The CDR3 has 11 residues.